This T cell receptor beta chain was captured by sequencing in a study of shared clonotypes between healthy human individuals. In the study overall: Per donor, three plates held CD4 naive cells, three held CD4 memory, two held CD8 naive and one held CD8 memory. Study observations and caveats: Limitation of the genetic and exposure-history diversity represented came from the few donors.

Points on this clone: The antigen is unknown.

Execution of the assay was at deep level. Per the study methods: Junction-only immunoSEQ sequences carried no quality scores, so filtering differed. Libraries were prepared by immunoSEQ multiplex PCR; TCRdb keeps only in-frame clonotypes and omits some of them. From that table come the V and J calls and clone size; the DNA was used to work out D and trimming. The profile shows approximately 320,000 clones, roughly 91% of them singletons. The specimen sequenced was memory CD8+ T cells sorted from blood. The subset denotes: CD45RO+ cells pooled with CCR7-negative TemRA cells. The TCR comes from a man aged 18 to 29 in good health.

CDR3 region: CSVVLAGWYEQYF. For the CDR3, the DNA is TGCAGCGTTGTTCTAGCGGGATGGTACGAGCAGTACTTC. This chain connects TRBV29-1 to TRBJ2-7; 9 bases are shared with TRBD2. Trimming at V came to 4 bases and at J to 4 bases, leaving 5 bases not matched to a gene. The CDR3 contains 13 residues. Looked up from germline, CDR1 is SQVTM and CDR2 is ANQGSEA.